The text below deals with one T cell receptor (beta chain). The antigen this receptor binds is unknown. No qualities accompany the bases; no much larger clone lies one base away. The cohort comprised some 730 healthy bone marrow donors. Cohort members were all nominally healthy when sampled, although unrecorded immune exposures were likely present. The donor tested CMV seropositive and was one of the 289 seropositive cohort members. Each donor provided a peripheral blood sample, and peripheral blood mononuclear cells were used for TCR beta sequencing. The Qiagen DNeasy Blood Extraction Kit was used to extract genomic DNA from the blood cell samples. The data are from a study of cytomegalovirus exposure and HLA in healthy donors (dated by TCRdb to the late 2010s). Concerning the study at large: According to an earlier analysis of a few hundred of the donors, about 179 million T cells yielded roughly 110 million unique TCR beta sequences and 276 Gb of sequence data. Roughly 300 gigabases of sequencing data and about 92 million unique TCR sequences made up an early release that covered under 750 HLA-typed donors. Of the 398 genotyped donors, 65% to 90% fell in the genetic ancestry cluster associated with self-reported Caucasian donors. The aim of the study was to test whether cataloging public T cell receptors could identify signatures of past pathogen exposure. Using immunosequencing, the study profiled T cell repertoires from approximately 700 subjects and related those repertoires to cytomegalovirus serostatus. A separate validation cohort of roughly 130 different subjects was used in addition to the approximately 640-subject first cohort. To predict cytomegalovirus infection status, the study combined high-throughput TCR immunosequencing, statistical association of individual TCRs with disease status, and machine learning. A later analysis re-examined previously published TCR beta repertoires from 610 or so donors and added high-resolution HLA genotyping to investigate patterns of TCR occurrence. The later analysis used no new phenotypic data to find candidate immune exposures, relying instead on TCR beta sequences and their occurrence across donors. In an earlier analysis of several hundred of the donors, high-throughput TCR beta sequencing was used to judge whether each TCR beta V gene segment behaved as functional or pseudogenic. Donor age, sex, ethnicity and CMV serostatus were compiled together with the repertoire data. In a later genetic analysis, genome-wide SNP genotypes for 398 of the 666 donors were used, and that subset was treated as a discovery cohort. All discovery cohort repertoires had been generated on a single sequencing platform. Class I and class II HLA loci were covered by the typing at four-digit resolution. The number of donors typed differed by locus, with 629-630 for A, B, C, DRB1 and DQB1, around 500 for DQA1, under 610 for DPA1, and approximately 470 for DPB1. Because of strong linkage in the cohort, roughly 5 DR-DQ haplotypes were treated as single units for association and clustering. Among 398 genotyped donors of the cohort, an average of 235,054 unique TCR beta nucleotide sequences were sequenced per donor, around 18% of them non-productive. What the study reported, not specific to this receptor: Immune exposure information for the cohort was limited to CMV serostatus. HLA typing was unavailable for some donors at each locus, so association tests used only the typed subset. The classifier was reported to diagnose cytomegalovirus status with high specificity and sensitivity in both the original and validation cohorts. According to the authors, the approach could potentially be generalized to other disease states and immunological phenotypes. A few of the identified cytomegalovirus-associated TCR beta chains were confirmed in vitro to be specific for cytomegalovirus antigens. According to a later analysis, most CMV-associated TCR beta chains appeared to be HLA-restricted, and the HLA associations seemed to be driven largely by CMV exposure. Some IMGT-functional V segments, including TRBV6-2 and TRBV6-3, could not be distinguished by the 87-base-pair reads and were therefore excluded. Assigning TCR associations to individual alleles was difficult when HLA alleles, especially DR and DQ, strongly co-occurred. In a later genetic analysis, a missense DCLRE1C variant was associated with V-gene and J-gene trimming of TCR beta chains, and the association was replicated in an independent cohort. While some public TCRs were present in many individuals, most TCR sequences turned up only very rarely across donors. The study gave a list of more than 150 TCR beta chains associated with cytomegalovirus. A group of highly shared sequence variants was considered likely to be a technical artifact of the sequencing pipeline. A later analysis found that TCR association rates varied across HLA loci, with DRB1 alleles showing the most associated TCRs and HLA-C alleles the fewest. In an earlier analysis of 587 of the donors, most TCR beta V segments were observed in productive rearrangements about 87% or about 30% of the time, broadly matching IMGT annotations. Because counts were too low, some 17 rarely observed V segments, including chromosome 9 orphons, were excluded from the earlier analysis of fewer than 650 of the donors. In a later analysis, some 18,000 TCR beta sequences were associated with specific HLA alleles at a false discovery rate of 0.05. Compared with the roughly 600-donor mean, donors in an Asian-associated ancestry cluster had fewer N-insertions in productive TCRs, according to a later genetic analysis. In a later analysis, several top co-occurrence clusters were reported to appear linked to parvovirus B19, influenza, CMV and Epstein-Barr virus. Sequencing depth was assumed to be roughly uniform across donors in the presence/absence analyses, though that assumption may not hold. A further reported finding was that TCR beta sequences accurately predicted the HLA-A and HLA-B alleles for most subjects in the first cohort. Correlated functional status among segregating V segments might reflect linkage disequilibrium, but an unknown experimental factor could not be ruled out. In this cohort, only TCR beta chains were sequenced, and detectable features were limited by the absence of alpha or paired-chain data. A later analysis found that HLA-associated TCR beta chains were more clonally expanded and had lower generation probabilities than equally common non-associated chains.

The CDR1 and CDR2 encoded by the germline V gene are MRHNA and SNTAGT. Including cysteine and phenylalanine, the CDR3 has 17 amino acids. CDR3 DNA only is kept here, 51 bases in frame from base 1. V and J are trimmed by 10 bases and 5 bases, and the gene matches miss 17 bases of the junction. Receptor amplification or capture employed the immunoSEQ multiplex PCR assay. The multiplex PCR relied on a mix of 60 forward primers for TCR Vbeta segments and 13 reverse primers for TCR Jbeta segments. The CDR3 region of rearranged TCR beta genes was amplified from genomic DNA with a multiplex PCR assay. The Illumina HiSeq System was used to sequence the amplified TCR beta libraries as 87-base-pair reads. As for how the authors treated the data: A later analysis tallied around 87 million unique TCR beta chains across the 666 repertoires, and some 12 million of those chains were shared by two or more donors. A nearest-neighbor algorithm error-corrected the raw reads and collapsed the reads into unique sequences, merging closely related sequences to remove PCR and sequencing errors. Alignment of CDR3 sequences to IMGT reference sequences was used to assign V, D and J gene segments. For a sequence to be retained, at least a six-nucleotide match to both a V gene segment and a J gene segment was required. A rearrangement counted as productive if the CDR3 had no stop codons and remained in frame with V and J, and every other rearrangement counted as non-productive. CDR3 was defined by IMGT convention, running from the second conserved V-encoded cysteine to the conserved J-encoded phenylalanine. In an earlier analysis of 500 to 650 of the donors, sequences lacking an unambiguous match to a single V gene segment were excluded. An earlier analysis of some 500 of the donors classified V segments as functional when productive rearrangements were above 56.7% and as segregating when the standard deviation between donors was above 5%. A statistical classification framework was built to diagnose cytomegalovirus status from the catalog of TCR beta chain sequences. In a later analysis, V and J genes were assigned by comparing TCR nucleotide sequences against IMGT/GENE-DB human TR gene sequences. Using the TCRdist pipeline, a later analysis assigned CDR3 sequences along with most-parsimonious VDJ recombination scenarios. In a later analysis, each TCR beta chain was defined by its CDR3 amino acid sequence together with its V-gene family, and reads lacking a unique V-gene family were excluded. A later analysis removed roughly 590 highly shared, low-generation-probability nucleotide sequences to deal with suspected cross-contamination and a sequencing artifact. In a later analysis, a clonal expansion index for each public chain was calculated from normalized within-repertoire ranks of inferred template counts. Generation probabilities in a later analysis came from a VDJ recombination model fitted to out-of-frame rearrangements, and those results were checked against IGoR. In a later analysis, TCR-TCR, TCR-HLA and TCR-CMV co-occurrence was scored with hypergeometric tests, and a repertoire-size bias correction was applied to TCR pairs. To estimate false discovery rates, a later analysis permuted the HLA or CMV assignments 20 times. In a later analysis, co-occurring TCRs were grouped using DBSCAN, with TCRdist sequence similarity added in when clustering inside HLA-allele-positive subsets. Repertoires with fewer than 30,000 or more than 120,000 public chains, plus five repertoires with anomalous nucleotide sharing, were excluded from co-occurrence clustering. TCRdb holds this immuneACCESS table with in-frame rearrangements only. Some clones are missing; in checked studies, unresolved V genes explain under half, and the rest has no known cause. V, J and clone size reflect that table, while D and trimming were determined from the DNA. Here the sample has about 160,000 clones; around four fifths occur a single time. The ten largest clones represent roughly 0.99% of the sample.

The sample consisted of PBMCs. The sequence came from a girl aged 2-9 years in good health and CMV-seropositive. Here the chain combines TRBV6-4 and TRBJ2-1; 10 nucleotides in the junction match TRBD1. The CDR3 reads CANTDRGSSPQHNEQFF. The DNA sequence follows: TGTGCCAACACGGACAGGGGGAGTAGCCCGCAACACAATGAGCAGTTCTTC.